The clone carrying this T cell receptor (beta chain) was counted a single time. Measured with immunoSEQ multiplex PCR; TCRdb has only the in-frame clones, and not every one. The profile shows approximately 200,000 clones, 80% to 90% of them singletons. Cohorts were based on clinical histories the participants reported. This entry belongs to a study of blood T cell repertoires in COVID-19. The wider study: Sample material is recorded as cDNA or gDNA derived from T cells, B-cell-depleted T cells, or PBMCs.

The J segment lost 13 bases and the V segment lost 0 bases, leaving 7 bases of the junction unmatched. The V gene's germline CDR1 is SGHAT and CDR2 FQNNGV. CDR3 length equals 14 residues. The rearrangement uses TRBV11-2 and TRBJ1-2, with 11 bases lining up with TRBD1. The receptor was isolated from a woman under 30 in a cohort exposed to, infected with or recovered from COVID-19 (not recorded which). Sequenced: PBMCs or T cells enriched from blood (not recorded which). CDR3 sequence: CASSLDRTGGDCTF. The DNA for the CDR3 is TGTGCCAGCAGCTTAGATAGGACAGGGGGCGATTGCACCTTC.